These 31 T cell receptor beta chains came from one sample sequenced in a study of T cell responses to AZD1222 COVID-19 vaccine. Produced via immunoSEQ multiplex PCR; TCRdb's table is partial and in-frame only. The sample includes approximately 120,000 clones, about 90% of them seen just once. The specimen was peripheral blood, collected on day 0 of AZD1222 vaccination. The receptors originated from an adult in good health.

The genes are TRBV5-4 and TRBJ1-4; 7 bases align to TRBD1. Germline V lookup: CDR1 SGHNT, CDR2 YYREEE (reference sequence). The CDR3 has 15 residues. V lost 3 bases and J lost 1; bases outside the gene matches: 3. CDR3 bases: TGTGCCAGCAGCTACCAGGGGGTAACTAATGAAAAACTGTTTTTT. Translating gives CASSYQGVTNEKLFF.

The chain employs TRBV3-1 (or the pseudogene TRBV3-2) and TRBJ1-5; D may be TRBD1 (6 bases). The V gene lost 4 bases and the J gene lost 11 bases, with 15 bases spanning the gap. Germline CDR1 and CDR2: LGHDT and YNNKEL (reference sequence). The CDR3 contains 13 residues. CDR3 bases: TGTGCCAGCAGCCTCGGAACAGGGCAGGCCCAGCATTTT. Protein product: CASSLGTGQAQHF.

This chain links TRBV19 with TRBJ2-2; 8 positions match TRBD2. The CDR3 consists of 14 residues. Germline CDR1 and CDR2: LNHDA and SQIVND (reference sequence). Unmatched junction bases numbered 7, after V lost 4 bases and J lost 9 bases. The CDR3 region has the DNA TGTGCCAGTAGTAGACCCGGGACTAGTCGGGAGCTGTTTTTT. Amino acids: CASSRPGTSRELFF.

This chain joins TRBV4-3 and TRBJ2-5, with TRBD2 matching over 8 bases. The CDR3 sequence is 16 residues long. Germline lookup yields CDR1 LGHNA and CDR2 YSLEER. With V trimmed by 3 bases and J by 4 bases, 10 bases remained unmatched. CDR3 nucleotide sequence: TGCGCCAGCAGCCAGGGGGCGGGGGGCCCGATAGAGACCCAGTACTTC. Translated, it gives CASSQGAGGPIETQYF.

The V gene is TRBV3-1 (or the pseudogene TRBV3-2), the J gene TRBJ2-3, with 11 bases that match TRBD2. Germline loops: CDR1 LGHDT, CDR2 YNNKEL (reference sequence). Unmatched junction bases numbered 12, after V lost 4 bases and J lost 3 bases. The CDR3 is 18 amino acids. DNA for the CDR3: TGTGCCAGCAGCCCCCGGCGAGATAGCGGGGGGGCGACAGATACGCAGTATTTT. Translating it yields CASSPRRDSGGATDTQYF.

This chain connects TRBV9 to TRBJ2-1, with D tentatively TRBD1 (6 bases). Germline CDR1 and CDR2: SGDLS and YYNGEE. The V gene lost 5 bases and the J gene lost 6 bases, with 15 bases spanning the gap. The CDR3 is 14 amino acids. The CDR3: CASSDRSGLNEQFF. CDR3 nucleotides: TGTGCCAGCAGTGACAGGTCTGGTCTCAATGAGCAGTTCTTC.

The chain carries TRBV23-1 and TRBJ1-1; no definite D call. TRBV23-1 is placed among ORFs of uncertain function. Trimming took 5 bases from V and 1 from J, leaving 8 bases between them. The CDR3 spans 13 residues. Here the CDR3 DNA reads TGCGCCAGCAGTGCCTGGGGGAACACTGAAGCTTTCTTT. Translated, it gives CASSAWGNTEAFF.

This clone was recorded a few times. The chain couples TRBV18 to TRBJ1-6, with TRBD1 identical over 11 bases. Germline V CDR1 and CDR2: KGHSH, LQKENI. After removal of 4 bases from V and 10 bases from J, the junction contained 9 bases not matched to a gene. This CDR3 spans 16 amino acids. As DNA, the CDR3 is TGTGCCAGCTCACGGGGGGACAGGGGGAATTTATCACCCCTCCACTTT. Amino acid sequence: CASSRGDRGNLSPLHF.

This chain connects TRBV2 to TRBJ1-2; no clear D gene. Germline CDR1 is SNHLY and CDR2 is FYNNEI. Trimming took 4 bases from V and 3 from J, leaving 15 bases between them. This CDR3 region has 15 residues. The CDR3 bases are TGTGCCAGCAGTGTGACCGGTCGACGTTACTATGGCTACACCTTC. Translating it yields CASSVTGRRYYGYTF.

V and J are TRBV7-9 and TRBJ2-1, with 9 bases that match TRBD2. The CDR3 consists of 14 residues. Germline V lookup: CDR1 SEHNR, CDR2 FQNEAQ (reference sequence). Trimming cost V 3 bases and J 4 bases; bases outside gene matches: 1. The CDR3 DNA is TGTGCCAGCAGCTTTGCGGGAGGGTACAATGAGCAGTTCTTC. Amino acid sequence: CASSFAGGYNEQFF.

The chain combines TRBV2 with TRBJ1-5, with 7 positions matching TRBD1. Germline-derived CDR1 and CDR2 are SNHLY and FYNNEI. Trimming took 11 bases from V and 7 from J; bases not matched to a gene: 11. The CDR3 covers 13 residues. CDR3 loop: CAATGHPGQPQHF. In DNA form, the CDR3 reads TGTGCCGCGACAGGGCATCCAGGACAGCCCCAGCATTTT.

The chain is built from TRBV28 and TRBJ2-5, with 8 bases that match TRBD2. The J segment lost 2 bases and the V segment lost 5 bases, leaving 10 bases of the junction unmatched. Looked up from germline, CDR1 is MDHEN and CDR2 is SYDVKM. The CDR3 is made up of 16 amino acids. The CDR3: CASSPSGTSWQETQYF. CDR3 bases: TGTGCCAGCAGTCCCTCCGGGACTAGTTGGCAAGAGACCCAGTACTTC. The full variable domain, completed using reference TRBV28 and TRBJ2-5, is DVKVTQSSRYLVKRTGEKVFLECVQDMDHENMFWYRQDPGLGLRLIYFSYDVKMKEKGDIPEGYSVSREKKERFSLILESASTNQTSMYLCASSPSGTSWQETQYFGPGTRLLVL.

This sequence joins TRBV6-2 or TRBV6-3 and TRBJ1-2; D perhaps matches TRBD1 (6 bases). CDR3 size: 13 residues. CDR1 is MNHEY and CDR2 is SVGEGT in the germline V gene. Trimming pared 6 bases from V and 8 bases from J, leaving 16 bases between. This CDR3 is CASSPGTQRGYTF. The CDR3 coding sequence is TGTGCCAGCAGCCCCGGGACACAACGGGGCTACACCTTC.

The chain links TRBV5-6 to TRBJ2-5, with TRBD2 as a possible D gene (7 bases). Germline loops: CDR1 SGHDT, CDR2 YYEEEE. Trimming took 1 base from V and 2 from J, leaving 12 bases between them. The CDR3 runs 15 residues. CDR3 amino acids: CASSLQGGVQETQYF. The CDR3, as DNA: TGTGCCAGCAGCTTGCAAGGGGGGGTTCAAGAGACCCAGTACTTC.

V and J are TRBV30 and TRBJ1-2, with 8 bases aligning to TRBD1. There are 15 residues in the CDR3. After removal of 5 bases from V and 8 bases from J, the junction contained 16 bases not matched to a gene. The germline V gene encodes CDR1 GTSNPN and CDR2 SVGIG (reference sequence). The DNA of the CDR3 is TGTGCCTGGCTCCCACGGGGGCAGGGGGCCGGGGGCTACACCTTC. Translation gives CAWLPRGQGAGGYTF.

The CDR3 DNA is TGTGCCATCAATCGGGATAGGGGCACTGAAGCTTTCTTT. Protein sequence: CAINRDRGTEAFF. V usage is TRBV10-3 and J usage is TRBJ1-1, with D perhaps matching TRBD1 (5 bases). Germline assignment: CDR1 ENHRY and CDR2 SYGVKD. Trimming shortened V by 7 bases and J by 4 bases, and 13 bases separated the two germline ends. The CDR3 covers 13 residues.

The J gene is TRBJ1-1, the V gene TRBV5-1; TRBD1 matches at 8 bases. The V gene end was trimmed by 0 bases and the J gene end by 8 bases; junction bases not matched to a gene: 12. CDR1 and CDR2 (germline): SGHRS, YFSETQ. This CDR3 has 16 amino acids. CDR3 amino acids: CASSLVWGQVTSEAFF. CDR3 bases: TGCGCCAGCAGCTTGGTATGGGGACAGGTTACTAGCGAAGCTTTCTTT.

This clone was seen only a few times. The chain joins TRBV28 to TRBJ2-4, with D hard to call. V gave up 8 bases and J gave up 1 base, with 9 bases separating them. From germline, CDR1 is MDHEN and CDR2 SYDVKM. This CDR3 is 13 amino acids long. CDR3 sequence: CASRTSAKNIQYF. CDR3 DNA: TGTGCCAGCCGGACCTCTGCCAAAAACATTCAGTACTTC.

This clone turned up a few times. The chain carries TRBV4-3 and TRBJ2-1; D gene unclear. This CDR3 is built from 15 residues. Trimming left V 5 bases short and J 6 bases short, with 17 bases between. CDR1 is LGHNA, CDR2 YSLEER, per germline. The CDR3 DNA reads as TGCGCCAGCAGCACACGACACCGGCCTGGCAATGAGCAGTTCTTC. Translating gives CASSTRHRPGNEQFF.

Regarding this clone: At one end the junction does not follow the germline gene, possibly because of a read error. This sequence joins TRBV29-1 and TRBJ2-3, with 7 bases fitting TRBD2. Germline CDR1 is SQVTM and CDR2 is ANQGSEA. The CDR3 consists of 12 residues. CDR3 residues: CSGSRDNRDYIF. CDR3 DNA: TGCAGCGGGAGTAGGGATAACCGGGACTATATTTTT.

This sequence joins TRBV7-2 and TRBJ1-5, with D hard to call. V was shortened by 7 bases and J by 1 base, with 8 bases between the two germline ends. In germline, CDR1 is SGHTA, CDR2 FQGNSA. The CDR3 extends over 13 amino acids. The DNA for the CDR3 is TGTGCCAGCACAAAGGGAAGCAATCAGCCCCAGCATTTT. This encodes CASTKGSNQPQHF.

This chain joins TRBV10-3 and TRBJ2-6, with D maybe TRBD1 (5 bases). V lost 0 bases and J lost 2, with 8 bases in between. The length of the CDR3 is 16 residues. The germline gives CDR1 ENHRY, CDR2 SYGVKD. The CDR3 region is CAISESGRAGANVLTF. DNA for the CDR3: TGTGCCATCAGTGAGTCGGGCAGGGCTGGGGCCAACGTCCTGACTTTC.

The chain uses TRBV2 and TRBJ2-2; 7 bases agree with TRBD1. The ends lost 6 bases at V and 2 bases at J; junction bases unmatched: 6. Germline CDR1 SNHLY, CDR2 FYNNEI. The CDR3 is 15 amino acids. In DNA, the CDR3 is TGTGCCAGCAGGGGTACAGGGGCCAACACCGGGGAGCTGTTTTTT. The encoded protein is CASRGTGANTGELFF.

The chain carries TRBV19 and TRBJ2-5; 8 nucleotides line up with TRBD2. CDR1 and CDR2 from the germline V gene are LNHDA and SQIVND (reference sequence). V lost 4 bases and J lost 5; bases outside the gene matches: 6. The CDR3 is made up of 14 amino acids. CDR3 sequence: CASSKAGVRETQYF. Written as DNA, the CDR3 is TGTGCCAGTAGTAAAGCGGGGGTTCGTGAGACCCAGTACTTC.

CDR3 residues: CASSRRGAYNEQFF. CDR3 coding DNA: TGTGCCAGCAGCCGGCGGGGGGCCTACAATGAGCAGTTCTTC. J is TRBJ2-1 and V is TRBV11-3; 8 bases map to TRBD2. The germline CDR1 and CDR2 sequences are SGHNT and YENEEA. Trimming took 5 bases from V and 2 from J; bases not matched to a gene: 2. The CDR3 is made up of 14 amino acids.

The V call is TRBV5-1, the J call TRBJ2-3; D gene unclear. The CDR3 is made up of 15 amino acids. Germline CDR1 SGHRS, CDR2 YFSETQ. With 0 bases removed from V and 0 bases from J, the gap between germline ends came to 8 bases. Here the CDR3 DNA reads TGCGCCAGCAGCTTGGACTCGCGGAGCACAGATACGCAGTATTTT. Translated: CASSLDSRSTDTQYF. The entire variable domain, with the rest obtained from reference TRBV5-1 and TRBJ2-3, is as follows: KAGVTQTPRYLIKTRGQQVTLSCSPISGHRSVSWYQQTPGQGLQFLFEYFSETQRNKGNFPGRFSGRQFSNSRSEMNVSTLELGDSALYLCASSLDSRSTDTQYFGPGTRLTVL.

The CDR3 protein is CASSYVGDGYTF. For the CDR3, the DNA is TGTGCCAGCAGTTACGTGGGGGATGGCTACACCTTC. The V call is TRBV12-3 or TRBV12-4, the J call TRBJ1-2; a weak D match, TRBD1 (5 bases). The CDR3 is 12 residues long. The ends were cut back, 4 bases at V and 6 bases at J, with 9 bases in the middle.

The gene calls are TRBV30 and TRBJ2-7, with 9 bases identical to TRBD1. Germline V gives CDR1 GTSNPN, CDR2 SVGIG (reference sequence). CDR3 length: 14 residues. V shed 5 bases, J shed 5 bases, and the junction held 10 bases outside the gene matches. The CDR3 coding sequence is TGTGCCTGGGACGGTGGACAGGGGTGGAACGAGCAGTACTTC. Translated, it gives CAWDGGQGWNEQYF. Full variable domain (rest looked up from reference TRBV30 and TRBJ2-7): SQTIHQWPATLVQPVGSPLSLECTVEGTSNPNLYWYRQAAGRGLQLLFYSVGIGQISSEVPQNLSASRPQDRQFILSSKKLLLSDSGFYLCAWDGGQGWNEQYFGPGTRLTVT.

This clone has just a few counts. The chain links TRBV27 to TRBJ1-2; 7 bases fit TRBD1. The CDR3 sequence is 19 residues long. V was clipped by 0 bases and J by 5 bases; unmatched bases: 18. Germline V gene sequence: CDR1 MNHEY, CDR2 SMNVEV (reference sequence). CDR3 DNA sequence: TGTGCCAGCAGTTTATCCGGAACCCCCCGACAGGGCTCGATTTATGGCTACACCTTC. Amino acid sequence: CASSLSGTPRQGSIYGYTF.

The CDR3 DNA reads as TGTGCCAGTAGTATGTCCGGCCCGGTGACCCAGTACTTC. It codes for CASSMSGPVTQYF. The genes are TRBV19 and TRBJ2-5; D is uncertain. The germline V gene encodes CDR1 LNHDA and CDR2 SQIVND (reference sequence). The CDR3 contains 13 residues. V lost 3 bases and J lost 7, with 12 bases in between.

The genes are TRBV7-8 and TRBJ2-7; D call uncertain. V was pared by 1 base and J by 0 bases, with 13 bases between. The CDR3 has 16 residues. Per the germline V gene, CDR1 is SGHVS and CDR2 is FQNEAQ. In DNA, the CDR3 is TGTGCCAGCAGCTTAGAGACCGCGCTACTCTCCTACGAGCAGTACTTC. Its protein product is CASSLETALLSYEQYF.